Listed below are T cell receptor beta chains from one sample, sequenced in a study of shared clonotypes between healthy human individuals. Some clones are missing from TCRdb's copy, which holds only in-frame ones; the method was immunoSEQ multiplex PCR. Here the sample spans some 2 million clones, just under 95% being singletons. The material sequenced was naive CD8+ T cells sorted from blood. The receptors come from a man aged 18 to 30 in good health. The CDR3 runs from the conserved cysteine through the conserved F or W. Fields, in order: D gene, V gene, clone size, J gene, CDR3 protein, CDR3 DNA. The D gene is left open where the match is weak. For some rows the clone size is stated as once, few or many, or as a class when expanded; others skip it.

D gene: TRBD1; V gene: TRBV5-1; clone size: .; J gene: TRBJ1-1; CDR3 protein: CASSDGTGADTEAFF; CDR3 DNA: TGCGCCAGCAGCGACGGGACAGGGGCGGACACTGAAGCTTTCTTT
D gene: .; V gene: TRBV2; clone size: .; J gene: TRBJ1-6; CDR3 protein: CATQGEDNSPLHF; CDR3 DNA: TGTGCCACCCAGGGTGAGGATAATTCACCCCTCCACTTT
D gene: .; V gene: TRBV4-1; clone size: once; J gene: TRBJ1-5; CDR3 protein: CASSQDTGIGNQPQHF; CDR3 DNA: TGCGCCAGCAGCCAAGATACAGGTATAGGCAATCAGCCCCAGCATTTT
D gene: .; V gene: TRBV7-9; clone size: .; J gene: TRBJ1-2; CDR3 protein: CASRSQGLPNYGYTF; CDR3 DNA: TGTGCCAGCAGGTCGCAGGGTCTACCTAACTATGGCTACACCTTC
D gene: TRBD2; V gene: TRBV7-9; clone size: .; J gene: TRBJ2-6; CDR3 protein: CASSPPGGTGANVLTF; CDR3 DNA: TGTGCCAGCAGCCCTCCGGGGGGTACTGGGGCCAACGTCCTGACTTTC
D gene: .; V gene: TRBV6-5; clone size: .; J gene: TRBJ1-2; CDR3 protein: CASSPQATYYGYTF; CDR3 DNA: TGTGCCAGCAGTCCCCAAGCTACGTACTATGGCTACACCTTC
D gene: TRBD2; V gene: TRBV28; clone size: .; J gene: TRBJ2-3; CDR3 protein: CASSSNRLAGGTSTDTQYF; CDR3 DNA: TGTGCCAGCAGTTCTAACCGACTAGCGGGGGGGACTAGCACAGATACGCAGTATTTT
D gene: TRBD2; V gene: TRBV5-1; clone size: .; J gene: TRBJ2-1; CDR3 protein: CASSTGTSGAEGNEQFF; CDR3 DNA: TGCGCCAGCAGCACCGGGACTAGCGGGGCGGAGGGGAATGAGCAGTTCTTC
D gene: TRBD1; V gene: TRBV6-5; clone size: .; J gene: TRBJ1-6; CDR3 protein: CASSGGQGNSPLHF; CDR3 DNA: TGTGCCAGCAGTGGGGGACAGGGGAATTCACCCCTCCACTTT
D gene: TRBD2; V gene: TRBV14; clone size: .; J gene: TRBJ2-7; CDR3 protein: CASSSLAGAEQYF; CDR3 DNA: TGTGCCAGCAGTTCCTTAGCGGGAGCCGAGCAGTACTTC
D gene: .; V gene: TRBV10-2; clone size: .; J gene: TRBJ2-6; CDR3 protein: CASSEGAGFSGANVLTF; CDR3 DNA: TGCGCCAGCAGTGAAGGGGCTGGCTTCTCTGGGGCCAACGTCCTGACTTTC
D gene: .; V gene: TRBV18; clone size: .; J gene: TRBJ2-7; CDR3 protein: CASSRNSYEQYF; CDR3 DNA: TGTGCCAGCTCACGCAACTCCTACGAGCAGTACTTC
D gene: TRBD2; V gene: TRBV7-8; clone size: .; J gene: TRBJ2-1; CDR3 protein: CASSSPGLASNEQFF; CDR3 DNA: TGTGCCAGCAGCTCTCCGGGACTAGCCTCTAATGAGCAGTTCTTC
D gene: .; V gene: TRBV30; clone size: .; J gene: TRBJ1-2; CDR3 protein: CAWNTLQGNYFYGYTF; CDR3 DNA: TGTGCCTGGAACACACTCCAGGGCAACTACTTCTATGGCTACACCTTC
D gene: .; V gene: TRBV27; clone size: .; J gene: TRBJ2-1; CDR3 protein: CASRPGHSGNEQFF; CDR3 DNA: TGTGCCAGCAGACCGGGACACTCGGGCAATGAGCAGTTCTTC
D gene: .; V gene: TRBV28; clone size: .; J gene: TRBJ1-1; CDR3 protein: CASSLFPGYTEAFF; CDR3 DNA: TGTGCCAGCAGTTTATTCCCGGGTTACACTGAAGCTTTCTTT
D gene: .; V gene: TRBV6-5; clone size: .; J gene: TRBJ1-6; CDR3 protein: CASTLGTGWNSPLHF; CDR3 DNA: TGTGCCAGCACCCTAGGAACAGGGTGGAATTCACCCCTCCACTTT
D gene: TRBD1; V gene: TRBV9; clone size: few; J gene: TRBJ2-7; CDR3 protein: CASSERTGSSYEQYF; CDR3 DNA: TGTGCCAGCAGCGAAAGGACAGGGAGCTCCTACGAGCAGTACTTC
D gene: .; V gene: TRBV9; clone size: .; J gene: TRBJ2-1; CDR3 protein: CASSVATGSYNEQFF; CDR3 DNA: TGTGCCAGCAGCGTAGCTACAGGTTCCTACAATGAGCAGTTCTTC
D gene: .; V gene: TRBV28; clone size: .; J gene: TRBJ1-2; CDR3 protein: CASSEAELYGYTF; CDR3 DNA: TGTGCCAGCAGCGAGGCCGAGCTCTATGGCTACACCTTC
D gene: TRBD2; V gene: TRBV6-5; clone size: .; J gene: TRBJ2-1; CDR3 protein: CASTSGGGFYNEQFF; CDR3 DNA: TGTGCCAGCACCTCCGGGGGGGGCTTCTACAATGAGCAGTTCTTC
D gene: .; V gene: TRBV30; clone size: .; J gene: TRBJ2-5; CDR3 protein: CASTGGEGQETQYF; CDR3 DNA: TGTGCCTCCACGGGCGGGGAAGGGCAAGAGACCCAGTACTTC
D gene: .; V gene: TRBV2; clone size: .; J gene: TRBJ2-1; CDR3 protein: CASSEDPRDEQFF; CDR3 DNA: TGTGCCAGCAGTGAAGACCCCCGCGATGAGCAGTTCTTC
D gene: .; V gene: TRBV4-1; clone size: .; J gene: TRBJ1-3; CDR3 protein: CASSQDRAGAHSGNTIYF; CDR3 DNA: TGCGCCAGCAGCCAAGATAGGGCGGGGGCCCACTCTGGAAACACCATATATTTT
D gene: TRBD2; V gene: TRBV29-1; clone size: .; J gene: TRBJ2-1; CDR3 protein: CSANSGSSYNEQFF; CDR3 DNA: TGCAGCGCTAATAGCGGGAGCTCCTACAATGAGCAGTTCTTC
D gene: .; V gene: TRBV29-1; clone size: .; J gene: TRBJ1-1; CDR3 protein: CSVVGAEAFF; CDR3 DNA: TGCAGCGTTGTAGGGGCTGAAGCTTTCTTT
D gene: .; V gene: TRBV7-9; clone size: .; J gene: TRBJ1-2; CDR3 protein: CASSLGDKSYTF; CDR3 DNA: TGTGCCAGCAGCTTGGGGGACAAAAGCTACACCTTC
D gene: .; V gene: TRBV27; clone size: .; J gene: TRBJ2-7; CDR3 protein: CASSFSSGPLGYEQYF; CDR3 DNA: TGTGCCAGCAGTTTCTCCTCCGGCCCACTCGGGTACGAGCAGTACTTC
D gene: .; V gene: TRBV6-4; clone size: .; J gene: TRBJ2-3; CDR3 protein: CASSDTGSDTQYF; CDR3 DNA: TGTGCCAGCAGTGACACAGGGTCAGATACGCAGTATTTT
D gene: .; V gene: TRBV6-4; clone size: .; J gene: TRBJ2-1; CDR3 protein: CASSDSGKGANEQFF; CDR3 DNA: TGTGCCAGCAGTGACTCCGGGAAAGGGGCCAATGAGCAGTTCTTC
D gene: TRBD2; V gene: TRBV4-1; clone size: .; J gene: TRBJ2-7; CDR3 protein: CASSQVGGVREQYF; CDR3 DNA: TGCGCCAGCAGCCAGGTCGGGGGGGTTCGCGAGCAGTACTTC
D gene: .; V gene: TRBV2; clone size: .; J gene: TRBJ1-1; CDR3 protein: CASSETRDVGTEAFF; CDR3 DNA: TGTGCCAGCAGTGAAACCAGGGATGTAGGGACTGAAGCTTTCTTT
D gene: .; V gene: TRBV27; clone size: .; J gene: TRBJ2-7; CDR3 protein: CASSSLGTPSYEQYF; CDR3 DNA: TGTGCCAGCAGTTCTTTAGGGACACCTTCCTACGAGCAGTACTTC
D gene: .; V gene: TRBV4-1; clone size: .; J gene: TRBJ2-3; CDR3 protein: CASSQDRRDYTQYF; CDR3 DNA: TGCGCCAGCAGCCAAGATAGGCGGGATTATACGCAGTATTTT